A single sample is the source of the 9 T cell receptor beta chains below, sequenced in a study of cytomegalovirus exposure and HLA in healthy donors (dated by TCRdb to about 2017). Library preparation used the immunoSEQ multiplex PCR assay. For the multiplex PCR, a mixture combining 60 forward primers for TCR Vbeta segments and 13 reverse primers for TCR Jbeta segments was used. Entries here come from immuneACCESS through TCRdb and include only in-frame sequences with V and J called. Some clones fail to appear in such tables; in the studies checked, an unresolved V gene covers under half of the shortfall, and the cause of the remainder is unknown. The sample yields 150,000 to 200,000 clones; more than 75% were counted once. The ten largest clonotypes hold around 1.5% of the sample. Source material: PBMCs. The receptor source for this set is a girl aged 5-17 years in good health and CMV-seropositive.

V is TRBV29-1 and J is TRBJ1-1, with TRBD1 as a possible D gene (6 bases). The CDR3 spans 15 residues. Per the germline V gene, CDR1 is SQVTM and CDR2 is ANQGSEA. V dropped 4 bases and J dropped 2 bases, with 17 bases sitting between them. The CDR3 loop is CSVVGGGAGNTEAFF. The CDR3 DNA reads as TGCAGCGTTGTGGGGGGGGGCGCGGGAAACACTGAAGCTTTCTTT.

A single count supports this clone. The chain employs TRBV18 and TRBJ1-2, with a tentative D call TRBD1 (6 bases). The CDR3 runs to 12 residues. V lost 6 bases and J lost 5, with 10 bases in between. Germline V gene data show CDR1 as KGHSH and CDR2 as LQKENI. CDR3 region: CASSNRDYGYTF. The CDR3 coding sequence is TGTGCCAGCTCCAACAGGGATTATGGCTACACCTTC.

This chain uses TRBV28 with TRBJ2-7; 8 nucleotides agree with TRBD2. V was clipped by 8 bases and J by 5 bases; unmatched bases: 11. This CDR3 is built from 14 residues. In germline, CDR1 is MDHEN, CDR2 SYDVKM. CDR3 sequence (DNA): TGTGCCAGCGTGACTAGCGCTTTTTTAAACGAGCAGTACTTC. It encodes CASVTSAFLNEQYF.

CDR3 in amino acids: CASSLYSGGNTIYF. CDR3 sequence (DNA): TGTGCCAGCAGCTTGTACAGTGGGGGAAACACCATATATTTT. This chain joins TRBV5-5 and TRBJ1-3; D uncertain. The CDR3 loop spans 14 amino acids. V lost 1 base and J lost 4, with 9 bases in between. CDR1 SGHKS and CDR2 YYEKEE come from the germline V gene (reference sequence).

This sequence joins TRBV15 and TRBJ2-2; TRBD1 matches at 9 bases. CDR3 size: 14 residues. J lost 8 bases, V lost 6 bases, and 7 bases had no gene match. The germline V gene encodes CDR1 LNHNV and CDR2 YYDKDF (reference sequence). CDR3: CATRIGQGLGELFF. The CDR3 DNA is TGTGCCACCAGGATTGGACAGGGGTTAGGGGAGCTGTTTTTT. The full variable domain, rest sourced from reference TRBV15 and TRBJ2-2, is DAMVIQNPRYQVTQFGKPVTLSCSQTLNHNVMYWYQQKSSQAPKLLFHYYDKDFNNEADTPDNFQSRRPNTSFCFLDIRSPGLGDTAMYLCATRIGQGLGELFFGEGSRLTVL.

CDR3 DNA sequence: TGTGCCAGCTCGCCGGAGACAGGGGGCGGCTATGGCTACACCTTC. Protein: CASSPETGGGYGYTF. The chain is built from TRBV7-9 and TRBJ1-2; TRBD1 matches 10 bases. V dropped 8 bases and J dropped 4; count of bases not matched to a gene: 10. The V gene's germline CDR1 is SEHNR and CDR2 FQNEAQ (reference sequence). This CDR3 contains 15 residues. Supplemented by reference TRBV7-9 and TRBJ1-2, the full variable domain reads DTGVSQNPRHKITKRGQNVTFRCDPISEHNRLYWYRQTLGQGPEFLTYFQNEAQLEKSRLLSDRFSAERPKGSFSTLEIQRTEQGDSAMYLCASSPETGGGYGYTFGSGTRLTVV.

V gene TRBV27 combines with J gene TRBJ2-1; 12 bases are shared with TRBD2. The J segment lost 7 bases and the V segment lost 3 bases, leaving 7 bases of the junction unmatched. The length of the CDR3 is 16 residues. The germline CDR1 and CDR2 sequences are MNHEY and SMNVEV (reference sequence). The CDR3 DNA reads TGTGCCAGCAGTTTGGGGTCTAGCGGGAGGGTGAATGAGCAGTTCTTC. The encoded protein is CASSLGSSGRVNEQFF.

This rearrangement joins TRBV19 to TRBJ1-2, with a tentative D call TRBD1 (5 bases). The CDR3 loop spans 16 amino acids. Germline V gene sequence: CDR1 LNHDA, CDR2 SQIVND (reference sequence). Trimming took off 10 bases at V and 1 base at J, with 22 bases between the two ends. This CDR3 reads CATNPRGTQSNYGYTF. The CDR3 region has the DNA TGTGCCACCAACCCACGGGGGACCCAAAGTAACTATGGCTACACCTTC.

The chain couples TRBV19 to TRBJ2-1, with D perhaps TRBD1 (6 bases). The CDR3 has 12 amino acids. V was shortened by 7 bases and J by 7 bases, with 11 bases between the two germline ends. Germline values: CDR1 LNHDA, CDR2 SQIVND (reference sequence). The CDR3 bases are TGTGCCAGTATTGGGGGCCCAAATGAGCAGTTCTTC. Encoded protein: CASIGGPNEQFF.